This T cell receptor (beta chain) was documented in a study of blood T cell repertoires in COVID-19. The protocol was immunoSEQ multiplex PCR, while the TCRdb copy is restricted to in-frame clones and leaves out a portion. Of more than 90,000 clones listed, about 89% are singletons. This clonotype was sampled from a woman under 40 with acute or convalescent COVID-19. The sequenced sample was peripheral blood.

CDR3 region: CASRAGTGGLGYTF. CDR3 coding DNA: TGTGCCAGCAGGGCCGGGACAGGGGGCCTTGGCTACACCTTC. The V and J genes are TRBV6-5 and TRBJ1-2; 12 nucleotides match TRBD1. The CDR3 extends over 14 amino acids. The V gene's germline CDR1 is MNHEY and CDR2 SVGAGI. J lost 7 bases, V lost 6 bases, and 6 bases had no gene match.